This T cell receptor (beta chain) was captured in a study of control samples from healthy donors and cancer patients. Germline V gene sequence: CDR1 WSHSY, CDR2 SAAADI. The CDR3 extends over 15 amino acids. Trimming stripped 6 bases from V and 1 base from J, with 12 bases between. The protocol was immunoSEQ multiplex PCR, while the TCRdb copy is restricted to in-frame clones and leaves out a portion. The table records about 120,000 clones, 88% of them present only once. Sequencing was carried out using blood. The receptor comes from a man aged 40-50 years in good health. This chain links TRBV10-2 with TRBJ2-2; maybe TRBD2 (5 bases). CDR3 sequence reads: CASRGLALNTGELFF. The CDR3, as DNA: TGCGCCAGCAGGGGCTTAGCGTTGAACACCGGGGAGCTGTTTTTT.